The 21 T cell receptor beta chains below were found in one sample sequenced in a study of control samples from healthy donors and cancer patients. Clones were read by immunoSEQ multiplex PCR, and TCRdb kept only the in-frame ones, dropping some. The sample has about 130,000 clones; more than 85% are singletons. What was sequenced was blood. These receptors were obtained from a man between 18 and 35 years old in good health.

This clone came up once. The CDR3 DNA reads as TGTGCCAGCAGCCCGCAAACAGGGACCGAGCAGTTCTTC. This codes for CASSPQTGTEQFF. The V call is TRBV7-8, the J call TRBJ2-1, with D perhaps TRBD1 (6 bases). CDR3 length equals 13 residues. Between the trimmed V and J ends, which lost 5 bases and 10 bases, there was a span of 15 bases. Germline values: CDR1 SGHVS, CDR2 FQNEAQ.

J is TRBJ2-3 and V is TRBV7-3; D is unresolved. Germline CDR1 and CDR2: SGHTA and FQGTGA. The length of the CDR3 is 13 residues. The V end was cut by 2 bases, the J end by 4 bases, with 7 bases between. CDR3: CASSLDGADTQYF. The CDR3 DNA reads as TGTGCCAGCAGCTTAGACGGAGCAGATACGCAGTATTTT.

CDR3 region: CASSRTSGSSYEQYF. As DNA, the CDR3 is TGTGCCAGCAGCCGGACTAGCGGGAGCTCCTACGAGCAGTACTTC. This chain links TRBV11-1 with TRBJ2-7; 13 positions agree with TRBD2. CDR1 and CDR2 from the germline V gene are SGHAT and FQDESV (reference sequence). The CDR3 runs to 15 residues. The trim removed 5 bases at V and 0 bases at J, leaving 1 base unmatched.

The chain couples TRBV10-3 to TRBJ2-3; 8 nucleotides agree with TRBD2. Germline V gives CDR1 ENHRY, CDR2 SYGVKD. The CDR3 length is 15 residues. The V and J ends lost 11 bases and 4 bases, in that order; junction bases with no gene match: 14. The CDR3 bases are TGTGCCCCGGCGCGGGGGGCGGGGGAGGCAGATACGCAGTATTTT. Protein product: CAPARGAGEADTQYF.

The chain is built from TRBV28 and TRBJ2-7, with 7 bases fitting TRBD1. The trim removed 10 bases at V and 3 bases at J, leaving 9 bases unmatched. From germline, CDR1 is MDHEN and CDR2 SYDVKM. The CDR3 covers 13 residues. CDR3 amino acids: CATHPGQLYEQYF. The CDR3 DNA follows: TGTGCCACCCACCCGGGACAGCTCTACGAGCAGTACTTC.

The rearrangement uses TRBV27 and TRBJ2-6; D is unclear. CDR3 length: 15 residues. The germline V gene encodes CDR1 MNHEY and CDR2 SMNVEV (reference sequence). V shed 4 bases and J shed 0 bases, with 7 bases lying between them. CDR3 bases: TGTGCCAGCAGTTCATGGAGCTCTGGGGCCAACGTCCTGACTTTC. This codes for CASSSWSSGANVLTF.

This chain links TRBV5-8 with TRBJ1-5; maybe TRBD1 (5 bases). V lost 7 bases and J 2 bases, leaving 16 bases between the germline ends. From germline, CDR1 is SGHTS and CDR2 YDEGEE. The CDR3 spans 15 residues. The CDR3 coding sequence is TGTGCCAGCCGCCCTGAGGGGCAGGGCAATCAGCCCCAGCATTTT. As protein: CASRPEGQGNQPQHF.

The V gene is TRBV7-8, the J gene TRBJ1-1; D gene ambiguous. This CDR3 spans 14 amino acids. The germline gives CDR1 SGHVS, CDR2 FQNEAQ. Trimming pared 2 bases from V and 1 base from J, leaving 8 bases between. The CDR3 region is CASSLLIRNTEAFF. The CDR3 DNA sequence: TGTGCCAGCAGCTTACTCATAAGGAACACTGAAGCTTTCTTT.

This rearrangement joins TRBV6-2 or TRBV6-3 to TRBJ2-3; D not certain. The CDR3 totals 12 residues. V lost 0 bases to trimming and J lost 6 bases, with 4 bases between them. Germline values: CDR1 MNHEY, CDR2 SVGEGT. CDR3 bases: TGTGCCAGCAGTTACTCGAGTGATACGCAGTATTTT. It codes for CASSYSSDTQYF.

This clone came up once. The chain joins TRBV3-1 (or the pseudogene TRBV3-2) to TRBJ2-1; the D is unclear. Trimming left V 0 bases short and J 0 bases short, with 6 bases between. The length of the CDR3 is 15 residues. Germline loops: CDR1 LGHDT, CDR2 YNNKEL (reference sequence). The CDR3 DNA follows: TGTGCCAGCAGCCAAGACCGATCCTCCTACAATGAGCAGTTCTTC. It yields the protein CASSQDRSSYNEQFF.

The chain combines TRBV27 with TRBJ2-1, with 13 bases lining up with TRBD2. Germline V gives CDR1 MNHEY, CDR2 SMNVEV (reference sequence). V shed 3 bases and J 5 bases; nucleotides not matched to a gene: 4. The CDR3 totals 16 residues. In DNA, the CDR3 is TGTGCCAGCAGTTTCCAACTAGCGGGAGGGAACAATGAGCAGTTCTTC. Translation: CASSFQLAGGNNEQFF.

The V call is TRBV7-9, the J call TRBJ1-1, with D maybe TRBD1 (5 bases). The CDR3 runs 15 residues. The germline CDR1 and CDR2 sequences are SEHNR and FQNEAQ (reference sequence). V shed 5 bases and J shed 11 bases, with 24 bases lying between them. The CDR3 sequence: CASSPRLSQWGPAFF. Here the CDR3 DNA reads TGTGCCAGCAGCCCTAGGCTCTCGCAGTGGGGCCCGGCTTTCTTT.

The chain recombines TRBV6-2 or TRBV6-3 with TRBJ1-2, with D possibly being TRBD1 (6 bases). The CDR3 runs to 15 residues. The V and J ends lost 3 bases and 7 bases respectively, with 18 bases between them. Germline V gives CDR1 MNHEY, CDR2 SVGEGT. The DNA of the CDR3 is TGTGCCAGCAGTTATGGGGGGGCGTCTAGTCTTGGCTACACCTTC. It is translated as CASSYGGASSLGYTF.

This chain joins TRBV5-1 and TRBJ1-5, with D possibly matching TRBD1 (6 bases). The CDR3 length is 14 residues. Trimming left V 5 bases short and J 1 base short, with 10 bases between. Germline values: CDR1 SGHRS, CDR2 YFSETQ. The CDR3 protein is CASRDTGSNQPQHF. Here the CDR3 DNA reads TGCGCCAGCAGGGATACAGGGAGCAATCAGCCCCAGCATTTT.

The chain recombines TRBV28 with TRBJ1-5, with D perhaps TRBD1 (5 bases). V was cut by 11 bases and J by 2 bases, with 13 bases left in between. CDR3 size: 13 residues. Per the germline V gene, CDR1 is MDHEN and CDR2 is SYDVKM. CDR3 region: CAETGRGNQPQHF. The CDR3 DNA is TGTGCCGAGACGGGGCGAGGCAATCAGCCCCAGCATTTT.

J is TRBJ1-1 and V is TRBV5-6; 8 bases are a match to TRBD1. V gave up 6 bases and J gave up 1 base; unmatched junction bases: 14. This CDR3 is 17 amino acids long. CDR1 is SGHDT, CDR2 YYEEEE, per germline. DNA of the CDR3: TGTGCCAGCACCTTCCAGTCAGGGGGCTATAAGAACACTGAAGCTTTCTTT. This sequence encodes CASTFQSGGYKNTEAFF.

This clone has just a few counts. The chain employs TRBV5-1 and TRBJ1-1; a weak D match, TRBD1 (6 bases). Looked up from germline, CDR1 is SGHRS and CDR2 is YFSETQ. The CDR3 has 13 residues. Trimming took off 3 bases at V and 1 base at J, with 7 bases between the two ends. The CDR3 loop is CASSWTANTEAFF. DNA of the CDR3: TGCGCCAGCAGCTGGACAGCGAACACTGAAGCTTTCTTT.

This clone occurred once. The chain recombines TRBV6-5 with TRBJ1-1; 7 bases are a match to TRBD1. The CDR3 has 13 residues. After removal of 5 bases from V and 4 bases from J, the junction contained 4 bases not matched to a gene. Per germline, CDR1 MNHEY and CDR2 SVGAGI. CDR3 sequence reads: CASSLQGGTEAFF. CDR3 coding DNA: TGTGCCAGCAGTCTTCAGGGGGGCACTGAAGCTTTCTTT.

The rearrangement joins TRBV5-1 to TRBJ1-4; 8 positions match TRBD1. Losses at the gene ends were 4 bases for V and 1 base for J; bases not matched to a gene: 0. The CDR3 spans 14 residues. Germline V lookup: CDR1 SGHRS, CDR2 YFSETQ. Here the CDR3 DNA reads TGCGCCAGCAGCGGACAGGGAACTAATGAAAAACTGTTTTTT. Protein: CASSGQGTNEKLFF.

The rearrangement links TRBV5-1 to TRBJ1-1; 9 positions agree with TRBD1. Germline-derived CDR1 and CDR2 are SGHRS and YFSETQ. The CDR3 is 16 amino acids. V dropped 5 bases and J dropped 1; count of bases not matched to a gene: 9. The CDR3 DNA reads TGCGCCAGCAGAGAACAGGGGGCCTGGAGGAACACTGAAGCTTTCTTT. Its protein product is CASREQGAWRNTEAFF.

The rearrangement links TRBV6-5 to TRBJ1-2, with 7 positions matching TRBD1. This CDR3 spans 15 amino acids. Germline V gene data show CDR1 as MNHEY and CDR2 as SVGAGI. With 6 bases clipped from V and 2 bases from J, the junction kept 9 bases outside the gene matches. The CDR3 region has the DNA TGTGCCAGCAGCCAAGCGACAGGGACCAACTATGGCTACACCTTC. Its translation: CASSQATGTNYGYTF.